The 14 T cell receptor beta chains presented below share a single source sample, sequenced in a study of shared clonotypes between healthy human individuals. TCRdb's copy holds only in-frame clones and misses some; the assay was immunoSEQ multiplex PCR. The sample includes fewer than 700,000 clones, about 80% of them seen just once. Input material: PBMCs. Source of these receptors: a woman in her forties in good health. Some clones in this sample may be carry-over from other donors' samples.

This clone was recorded only once. Other DNA sequences of this sample code for an identical CDR3. This chain connects TRBV7-8 to TRBJ2-7; D remains unclear. V dropped 11 bases and J dropped 2 bases, with 22 bases sitting between them. The CDR3 runs 15 residues. Germline V gene data show CDR1 as SGHVS and CDR2 as FQNEAQ. As DNA, the CDR3 is TGTGCCGGCAATTTCCTCCGCTATTCACCCTACGAGCAGTACTTC. It yields the protein CAGNFLRYSPYEQYF.

V gene TRBV7-9 combines with J gene TRBJ2-7; TRBD1 agrees at 9 bases. The CDR3 sequence is 13 residues long. V lost 5 bases and J lost 6; bases outside the gene matches: 5. The germline CDR1 and CDR2 sequences are SEHNR and FQNEAQ (reference sequence). CDR3 in DNA: TGTGCCAGCAGCACGGGACAGGGTAGCGAGCAGTACTTC. Its translation is CASSTGQGSEQYF.

This clone was observed a handful of times. This chain joins TRBV11-2 and TRBJ2-1; D is ambiguous. The germline gives CDR1 SGHAT, CDR2 FQNNGV. The CDR3 has 13 residues. V lost 1 base and J 5 bases, leaving 6 bases between the germline ends. This chain's CDR3 is CASSLGRNNEQFF. The CDR3 region has the DNA TGTGCCAGCAGCTTAGGGCGAAACAATGAGCAGTTCTTC. The whole variable domain, filled in from reference TRBV11-2 and TRBJ2-1, reads EAGVAQSPRYKIIEKRQSVAFWCNPISGHATLYWYQQILGQGPKLLIQFQNNGVVDDSQLPKDRFSAERLKGVDSTLKIQPAKLEDSAVYLCASSLGRNNEQFFGPGTRLTVL.

The genes are TRBV27 and TRBJ2-3, with 10 bases lining up with TRBD2. J gave up 5 bases and V 8 bases, and 7 bases lay outside the gene matches. The germline CDR1 and CDR2 sequences are MNHEY and SMNVEV (reference sequence). This CDR3 contains 14 residues. As DNA, the CDR3 is TGTGCCAGCCTCAGGACTAGCGGTCTAGATACGCAGTATTTT. It translates to CASLRTSGLDTQYF.

This clone occurred once. The junction and the germline gene differ at one end; a read error may be behind it. The rearrangement links TRBV5-1 to TRBJ2-7; 7 bases line up with TRBD1. This CDR3 comprises 14 residues. Germline V gene sequence: CDR1 SGHRS, CDR2 YFSETQ. The DNA for the CDR3 is TGCGCCGGCAGCGACGGGACAGACCCATACGAGCAGTACTTC. It codes for CAGSDGTDPYEQYF.

Only one count was recorded for this clone. The chain combines TRBV5-1 with TRBJ2-1; D remains ambiguous. V was pared by 0 bases and J by 0 bases, with 7 bases between. Germline CDR1 and CDR2: SGHRS and YFSETQ. CDR3 size: 15 residues. This CDR3 is CASSLAQSSYNEQFF. The CDR3 nucleotides are TGCGCCAGCAGCTTGGCTCAGAGCTCCTACAATGAGCAGTTCTTC. Based on the CDR3 plus reference TRBV5-1 and TRBJ2-1, the full variable domain is KAGVTQTPRYLIKTRGQQVTLSCSPISGHRSVSWYQQTPGQGLQFLFEYFSETQRNKGNFPGRFSGRQFSNSRSEMNVSTLELGDSALYLCASSLAQSSYNEQFFGPGTRLTVL.

The chain employs TRBV27 and TRBJ2-7; 7 bases match TRBD2. From germline, CDR1 is MNHEY and CDR2 SMNVEV (reference sequence). Trimming took 8 bases from V and 4 from J; bases not matched to a gene: 11. The CDR3 covers 14 residues. CDR3 DNA: TGTGCCAGCGGCGCTGGGGCGGGAGAGTACGAGCAGTACTTC. Amino acids: CASGAGAGEYEQYF.

The genes are TRBV18 and TRBJ2-5; D might be TRBD2 (5 bases). Germline V gene data show CDR1 as KGHSH and CDR2 as LQKENI. This CDR3 has 15 amino acids. The V end lost 3 bases, the J end lost 3 bases, and 14 bases lay between the germline ends. The CDR3 loop is CASSPTTVEKETQYF. The DNA for the CDR3 is TGTGCCAGCTCACCGACTACGGTGGAGAAAGAGACCCAGTACTTC.

The rearrangement links TRBV6-5 to TRBJ1-3; D gene ambiguous. Germline V gene data show CDR1 as MNHEY and CDR2 as SVGAGI. CDR3 length equals 15 residues. Trimming took 5 bases from V and 8 from J, leaving 19 bases between them. CDR3 loop: CASSLTLGSADTIYF. Here the CDR3 DNA reads TGTGCCAGCAGTCTAACCTTAGGTTCCGCGGACACCATATATTTT.

The V gene is TRBV5-1, the J gene TRBJ1-2, with D tentatively TRBD1 (6 bases). Germline values: CDR1 SGHRS, CDR2 YFSETQ. Trimming removed 4 bases from V and 7 bases from J, with 23 bases in between. This CDR3 is 16 amino acids long. CDR3 sequence (DNA): TGCGCCAGCAGCCCTGGGATACCCGGGGGCCGGGGTGGCTACACCTTC. Protein product: CASSPGIPGGRGGYTF.

In nucleotides, the CDR3 is TGTGCCAGCGGGATCTCCACCAATCAGCCCCAGCATTTT. Encoded protein: CASGISTNQPQHF. This rearrangement joins TRBV4-2 to TRBJ1-5; no reliable D call. Germline loops: CDR1 LGHNA, CDR2 YNFKEQ. V lost 8 bases, J lost 3 bases, and 11 bases lay in between. The CDR3 extends over 13 amino acids.

The CDR3, as DNA: TGTGCCAGCAGCCCAACGACCCAAGAGACCCAGTACTTC. It translates to CASSPTTQETQYF. V gene TRBV9 combines with J gene TRBJ2-5; D remains unclear. The germline V gene encodes CDR1 SGDLS and CDR2 YYNGEE. The CDR3 is 13 amino acids. Deletions cut 4 bases from V and 1 base from J, with 8 bases between.

V and J are TRBV28 and TRBJ1-5, with TRBD1 matching over 7 bases. The germline V gene encodes CDR1 MDHEN and CDR2 SYDVKM. The length of the CDR3 is 16 residues. Trimming took 10 bases from V and 0 from J; bases not matched to a gene: 12. The CDR3 region is CATSERTGYSNQPQHF. The CDR3 DNA sequence: TGTGCCACCTCAGAGAGGACAGGCTATAGCAATCAGCCCCAGCATTTT.

The chain uses TRBV28 and TRBJ1-2; a possible D gene is TRBD1 (5 bases). The CDR3 is 17 residues long. Germline V lookup: CDR1 MDHEN, CDR2 SYDVKM. The germline V and J ends were trimmed by 7 bases and 4 bases, with 25 bases remaining between them. CDR3 DNA sequence: TGTGCCAGCACCGTGGGGACCCGGAGAACTAATGCCTATGGCTACACCTTC. Translation gives CASTVGTRRTNAYGYTF.